Sequencing of this TCR beta chain was carried out in a study of early T cells in non-severe SARS-CoV-2 infection. Study results and caveats: Lookups in VDJdb leaned toward anti-spike CD8 responses and missed private and CD4 specificities.

V dropped 1 base and J dropped 1; count of bases not matched to a gene: 0. The CDR3 sequence is 14 residues long. From germline, CDR1 is KGHSH and CDR2 LQKENI. TCRdb ran MiXCR on the 5' RACE reads and lists one entry per CDR3 protein. The sample contains tens of thousands of distinct CDR3 sequences, about 11% of which appear only once. This clonotype was picked up many times. Its antigen is not known. The chain uses TRBV18 and TRBJ1-1; TRBD1 matches at 7 bases. The source of this sequence is an adult who was a healthcare worker with PCR-confirmed SARS-CoV-2 infection or an uninfected control (not recorded which). Here the sequenced sample was whole blood, taken at baseline. Written as DNA, the CDR3 is TGTGCCAGCTCACCACAGGGGGCGAACACTGAAGCTTTCTTT. This sequence encodes CASSPQGANTEAFF.